Presented here are 9 T cell receptor beta chains from one specimen sequenced in a study of OX40 agonist ivuxolimab in advanced cancers. Libraries were prepared by immunoSEQ multiplex PCR; TCRdb keeps only in-frame clonotypes and omits some of them. The table records around 76,000 clones, 75% to 90% of them present only once. The sample here was CD4+ or CD8+ T cells sorted from blood, taken in a trial of the OX40 agonist ivuxolimab. These receptors were taken from an adult with an advanced solid tumor such as melanoma, head and neck, liver or kidney cancer.

The chain has TRBV6-5 and TRBJ2-4, with D possibly being TRBD1 or TRBD2 (5 bases each). Germline-derived CDR1 and CDR2 are MNHEY and SVGAGI. Trimming pared 4 bases from V and 7 bases from J, leaving 8 bases between. This CDR3 is 12 amino acids long. The CDR3 bases are TGTGCCAGCAGTTCTTGGGGGAACATTCAGTACTTC. It encodes CASSSWGNIQYF.

V gene TRBV5-1 combines with J gene TRBJ2-1; D uncertain. V was clipped by 1 base and J by 0 bases, with 5 bases between them. The germline gives CDR1 SGHRS, CDR2 YFSETQ. CDR3 size: 14 residues. The CDR3 DNA follows: TGCGCCAGCAGCTTGCCGAGCTCCTACAATGAGCAGTTCTTC. This encodes CASSLPSSYNEQFF. The complete variable domain, with remaining parts taken from reference TRBV5-1 and TRBJ2-1, reads KAGVTQTPRYLIKTRGQQVTLSCSPISGHRSVSWYQQTPGQGLQFLFEYFSETQRNKGNFPGRFSGRQFSNSRSEMNVSTLELGDSALYLCASSLPSSYNEQFFGPGTRLTVL.

The J gene is TRBJ2-5, the V gene TRBV30, with D uncertain. The CDR3 runs to 13 residues. V was clipped by 1 base and J by 5 bases, with 11 bases between them. Germline-derived CDR1 and CDR2 are GTSNPN and SVGIG (reference sequence). CDR3 protein: CAWSDSFGETQYF. CDR3 nucleotide sequence: TGTGCCTGGAGTGACAGCTTCGGGGAGACCCAGTACTTC.

This sequence joins TRBV7-2 and TRBJ1-5; D not certain. Germline V CDR1 and CDR2: SGHTA, FQGNSA. The CDR3 is 17 residues long. Between the trimmed V and J ends, which lost 4 bases and 2 bases, there was a span of 18 bases. In DNA form, the CDR3 reads TGTGCCAGCAGCTCCCCCGCGGGGTTAGCGGGCAATCAGCCCCAGCATTTT. Translated, it gives CASSSPAGLAGNQPQHF.

This clone was observed a few times. The V call is TRBV30, the J call TRBJ2-1; D is perhaps TRBD2 (6 bases). The CDR3 length is 11 residues. Deletions cut 8 bases from V and 9 bases from J, with 14 bases between. The germline CDR1 and CDR2 sequences are GTSNPN and SVGIG (reference sequence). CDR3 loop: CAAGRGAEQFF. CDR3 nucleotide sequence: TGTGCCGCGGGGCGCGGGGCTGAGCAGTTCTTC.

The V and J genes are TRBV19 and TRBJ2-1, with 11 bases that match TRBD2. The CDR3 sequence is 15 residues long. Germline-derived CDR1 and CDR2 are LNHDA and SQIVND (reference sequence). The ends lost 7 bases at V and 7 bases at J; junction bases unmatched: 9. The CDR3 DNA reads as TGTGCCAGTACCCCTCTACTAGCGGGAGCTAATGAGCAGTTCTTC. It is translated as CASTPLLAGANEQFF.

In its sample, this clone was seen once. The chain links TRBV30 to TRBJ1-1, with D maybe TRBD1 (5 bases). Trimming stripped 4 bases from V and 9 bases from J, with 18 bases between. The CDR3 has 13 amino acids. The germline CDR1 and CDR2 sequences are GTSNPN and SVGIG (reference sequence). CDR3 residues: CAWIPTLGVKAFF. In nucleotides, the CDR3 is TGTGCCTGGATACCAACCCTGGGGGTCAAAGCTTTCTTT.

The chain couples TRBV28 to TRBJ2-1; 7 positions agree with TRBD2. The V and J ends lost 2 bases and 6 bases, in that order; junction bases with no gene match: 10. The CDR3 totals 16 residues. Germline V gives CDR1 MDHEN, CDR2 SYDVKM. The CDR3 DNA reads as TGTGCCAGCAGTTTAGGGGGACTAAGGGCAATCAATGAGCAGTTCTTC. It translates to CASSLGGLRAINEQFF.

In this sample, this clone turned up once. The gene calls are TRBV5-1 and TRBJ2-7; the D gene could be TRBD1 or TRBD2 (5 bases each). CDR3 length: 15 amino acids. The V end was cut by 1 base, the J end by 4 bases, with 15 bases between. Per germline, CDR1 SGHRS and CDR2 YFSETQ. CDR3 in amino acids: CASSLISAGTYEQYF. The CDR3 DNA sequence: TGCGCCAGCAGCTTGATCTCTGCAGGGACGTACGAGCAGTACTTC.